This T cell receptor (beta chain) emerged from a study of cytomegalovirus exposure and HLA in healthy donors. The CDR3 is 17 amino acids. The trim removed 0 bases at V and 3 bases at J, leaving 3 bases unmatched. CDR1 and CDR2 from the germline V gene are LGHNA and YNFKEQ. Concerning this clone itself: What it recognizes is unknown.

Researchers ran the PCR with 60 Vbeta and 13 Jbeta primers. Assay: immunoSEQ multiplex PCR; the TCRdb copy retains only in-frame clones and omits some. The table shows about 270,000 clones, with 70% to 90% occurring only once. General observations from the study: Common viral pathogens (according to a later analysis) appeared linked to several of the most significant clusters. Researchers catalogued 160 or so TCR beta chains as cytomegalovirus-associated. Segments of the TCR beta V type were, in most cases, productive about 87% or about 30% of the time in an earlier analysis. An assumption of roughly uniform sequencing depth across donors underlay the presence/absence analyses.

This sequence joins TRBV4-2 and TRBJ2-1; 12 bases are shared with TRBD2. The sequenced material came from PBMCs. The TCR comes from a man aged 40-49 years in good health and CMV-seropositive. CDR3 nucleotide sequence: TGTGCCAGCAGCCAAGAGACTAGCGGGGGAGTCTACAATGAGCAGTTCTTC. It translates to CASSQETSGGVYNEQFF.